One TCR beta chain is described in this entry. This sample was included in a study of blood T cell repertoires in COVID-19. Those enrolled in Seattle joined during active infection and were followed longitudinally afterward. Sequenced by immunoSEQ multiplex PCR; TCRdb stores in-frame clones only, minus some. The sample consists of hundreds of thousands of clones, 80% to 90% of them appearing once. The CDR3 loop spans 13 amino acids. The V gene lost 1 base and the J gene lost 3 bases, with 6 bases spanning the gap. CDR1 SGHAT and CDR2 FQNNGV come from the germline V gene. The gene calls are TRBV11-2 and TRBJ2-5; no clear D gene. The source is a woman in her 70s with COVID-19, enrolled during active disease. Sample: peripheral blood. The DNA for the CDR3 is TGTGCCAGCAGCTTAGGGCACGAAGAGACCCAGTACTTC. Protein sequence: CASSLGHEETQYF.